The 27 T cell receptor beta chains below were found in one sample sequenced in a study of beta chain features in type 1 diabetes. Broader study findings: Moderate but significant shortening of TCRB CDR3s was recorded in all four CD4+ subsets from Type 1 diabetes patients.

TCRB transcripts that were expressed got sequenced, as all of the isolated RNA had been reverse transcribed. Repertoires were generated with immunoSEQ multiplex PCR, while TCRdb's copy carries only in-frame clones and drops some. Among nearly 350,000 clones listed, over 7% were seen once. Their antigen targets remain unknown. Specimen: central memory CD4+ T cells from blood. Source of these receptors: a man aged 25 to 40 with type 1 diabetes.

The chain uses TRBV5-1 and TRBJ1-1; no clear D gene. Germline V gene lookup returns CDR1 SGHRS and CDR2 YFSETQ. This CDR3 comprises 13 residues. Trimming stripped 1 base from V and 1 base from J, with 5 bases between. CDR3 bases: TGCGCCAGCAGCTTGAAGGGGAACACTGAAGCTTTCTTT. Amino acids: CASSLKGNTEAFF.

The chain combines TRBV19 with TRBJ2-5; 7 bases match TRBD1. Per germline, CDR1 LNHDA and CDR2 SQIVND (reference sequence). Trimming removed 4 bases from V and 4 bases from J; junction bases left unmatched: 3. This CDR3 contains 13 residues. The CDR3 region is CASSTQGVETQYF. CDR3 DNA: TGTGCCAGTAGTACGCAGGGGGTAGAGACCCAGTACTTC.

This clone occurred a few times. This rearrangement joins TRBV18 to TRBJ2-1; 12 positions agree with TRBD2. The CDR3 is made up of 15 amino acids. V lost 2 bases, J lost 7 bases, and 3 bases stayed unmatched. CDR1 KGHSH and CDR2 LQKENI come from the germline V gene. The CDR3 reads CASSPWLAGGNEQFF. CDR3 sequence (DNA): TGTGCCAGCTCACCATGGCTAGCGGGGGGGAATGAGCAGTTCTTC.

This clone was picked up a small number of times. V usage is TRBV27 and J usage is TRBJ2-7; tentative D call: TRBD2 (6 bases). Trimming took off 2 bases at V and 2 bases at J, with 13 bases between the two ends. The germline gives CDR1 MNHEY, CDR2 SMNVEV (reference sequence). CDR3 length: 15 residues. The CDR3 loop reads CASSLGGDRTYEQYF. The CDR3 DNA follows: TGTGCCAGCAGTTTAGGCGGGGACCGAACCTACGAGCAGTACTTC.

The V call is TRBV28, the J call TRBJ1-2; no clear D. CDR1 and CDR2 (germline): MDHEN, SYDVKM. CDR3 length equals 14 residues. Between the trimmed V and J ends, which lost 3 bases and 8 bases, there was a span of 16 bases. The CDR3 DNA follows: TGTGCCAGCAGTTTGGCTGTTGTAGCGGGGGGCTACACCTTC. Translating gives CASSLAVVAGGYTF.

This clone was counted at least ten times. This chain uses TRBV21-1 with TRBJ1-5. TRBV21-1 is reported as a pseudogene. The CDR3 consists of 16 residues. As DNA, the CDR3 is TGTGCCAGCAGCAAACCCGCTATGATTGGTATGCAGCCCCAGCATTTT. Translating gives CASSKPAMIGMQPQHF.

In its sample, this clone was seen a few times. This chain uses TRBV5-4 with TRBJ2-5; D may correspond to TRBD1 or TRBD2 (5 bases each). From germline, CDR1 is SGHNT and CDR2 YYREEE (reference sequence). Trimming stripped 4 bases from V and 4 bases from J, with 17 bases between. The CDR3 spans 15 residues. The CDR3 reads CASSQGPEKGETQYF. CDR3 nucleotide sequence: TGTGCCAGCAGCCAGGGACCTGAAAAGGGAGAGACCCAGTACTTC.

This clone was counted only a few times. The chain carries TRBV7-2 and TRBJ2-5; D may match TRBD1 or TRBD2 (5 bases each). CDR3 length: 16 residues. Trimming removed 3 bases at V and 9 bases at J, with 23 bases between. The germline CDR1 and CDR2 sequences are SGHTA and FQGNSA. CDR3 protein: CASSLRGPLGKGAQYF. The CDR3 DNA is TGTGCCAGCAGCTTGAGGGGCCCGCTCGGGAAAGGAGCCCAGTACTTC.

Turning to this clone: Distinct nucleotide sequences in the sample also encode this CDR3. This chain uses TRBV4-3 with TRBJ2-3; D is perhaps TRBD2 (6 bases). With 0 bases removed from V and 1 base from J, the gap between germline ends came to 14 bases. The CDR3 is 17 residues long. CDR1 LGHNA and CDR2 YSLEER come from the germline V gene. The CDR3 nucleotides read TGCGCCAGCAGCCAAGATCACGGGGGTGGTGGCACAGATACGCAGTATTTT. It specifies CASSQDHGGGGTDTQYF.

The gene calls are TRBV5-6 and TRBJ2-2; D is unresolved. CDR1 and CDR2 (germline): SGHDT, YYEEEE. V lost 4 bases, J lost 6 bases, and 13 bases lay in between. The CDR3 consists of 14 residues. In nucleotides, the CDR3 is TGTGCCAGCAGCCCCGAAACCGGGTCCGGGGAGCTGTTTTTT. It specifies CASSPETGSGELFF.

This clone was seen only a few times. A clone one base away is much larger, so this may be a read error. The sample holds other DNA sequences that translate to the same CDR3. The CDR3 spells CASSLEGYSGNTIYF. CDR3 in DNA: TGCGCCAGCAGCTTGGAGGGATACTCTGGAAACACCATATATTTT. The V and J genes are TRBV5-1 and TRBJ1-3, with D unclear. V lost 0 bases and J 0 bases, leaving 7 bases between the germline ends. The CDR3 totals 15 residues. The germline CDR1 and CDR2 sequences are SGHRS and YFSETQ.

In its sample, this clone was seen a few times. J is TRBJ1-1 and V is TRBV18; a possible D gene is TRBD1 (5 bases). The ends were cut back, 6 bases at V and 4 bases at J, with 9 bases in the middle. Per the germline V gene, CDR1 is KGHSH and CDR2 is LQKENI. The CDR3 totals 12 residues. The CDR3 bases are TGTGCCAGCTCCAGGGTCCCCACTGAAGCTTTCTTT. Protein: CASSRVPTEAFF. Based on the CDR3 plus reference TRBV18 and TRBJ1-1, the full variable domain is NAGVMQNPRHLVRRRGQEARLRCSPMKGHSHVYWYRQLPEEGLKFMVYLQKENIIDESGMPKERFSAEFPKEGPSILRIQQVVRGDSAAYFCASSRVPTEAFFGQGTRLTVV.

The chain couples TRBV29-1 to TRBJ1-1; no clear D. CDR3 length: 13 amino acids. V lost 4 bases, J lost 1 base, and 10 bases lay in between. In germline, CDR1 is SQVTM, CDR2 ANQGSEA. The CDR3, as DNA: TGCAGCGTTGTAGTGGGATGGAACACTGAAGCTTTCTTT. Amino acids: CSVVVGWNTEAFF.

The chain has TRBV7-9 and TRBJ1-6; D not certain. Trimming took off 1 base at V and 8 bases at J, with 9 bases between the two ends. CDR3 size: 14 residues. Germline values: CDR1 SEHNR, CDR2 FQNEAQ (reference sequence). Here the CDR3 reads CASSLGIEHSPLHF. CDR3 DNA sequence: TGTGCCAGCAGCTTAGGGATCGAACATTCACCCCTCCACTTT.

This CDR3 is CATSSLAGDSTDTQYF. Here the CDR3 DNA reads TGTGCCACCAGCAGTTTGGCGGGGGACAGCACAGATACGCAGTATTTT. The chain has TRBV15 and TRBJ2-3; 7 positions match TRBD2. Germline CDR1 is LNHNV and CDR2 is YYDKDF (reference sequence). This CDR3 spans 16 amino acids. J gave up 0 bases and V 3 bases, and 6 bases lay outside the gene matches.

This clone has just a few counts. The chain recombines TRBV19 with TRBJ2-7; TRBD1 aligns across 9 bases. The CDR3 is 14 amino acids. Per the germline V gene, CDR1 is LNHDA and CDR2 is SQIVND (reference sequence). V lost 6 bases to trimming and J lost 3 bases; unmatched junction nucleotides: 6. CDR3 residues: CASSLTGGIYEQYF. CDR3 nucleotide sequence: TGTGCCAGTAGCTTAACAGGGGGCATCTACGAGCAGTACTTC.

V is TRBV29-1 and J is TRBJ1-2; 7 nucleotides agree with TRBD1. This CDR3 comprises 12 residues. V lost 4 bases to trimming and J lost 4 bases; unmatched junction nucleotides: 3. Germline loops: CDR1 SQVTM, CDR2 ANQGSEA. CDR3 bases: TGCAGCGTTGGGACAGGAGCCTATGGCTACACCTTC. Residues: CSVGTGAYGYTF.

The chain has TRBV4-3 and TRBJ1-1, with a possible D match to TRBD1 (6 bases). The CDR3 loop spans 14 amino acids. V lost 0 bases, J lost 5 bases, and 10 bases lay in between. Germline values: CDR1 LGHNA, CDR2 YSLEER. The CDR3 protein is CASSQEGGRTEAFF. CDR3 nucleotide sequence: TGCGCCAGCAGCCAAGAAGGGGGGAGGACTGAAGCTTTCTTT.

This clone occurred a few times. This chain connects TRBV4-3 to TRBJ2-2; weak D call: TRBD1 (5 bases). V shed 3 bases and J shed 6 bases, with 11 bases lying between them. Germline lookup yields CDR1 LGHNA and CDR2 YSLEER. The CDR3 consists of 14 residues. For the CDR3, the DNA is TGCGCCAGCAGCCACACCAGGGTTGCCGGGGAGCTGTTTTTT. Translated, it gives CASSHTRVAGELFF.

This clone appeared a single time. The gene calls are TRBV7-8 and TRBJ1-2, with D possibly being TRBD1 (6 bases). Germline CDR1 SGHVS, CDR2 FQNEAQ. The CDR3 is made up of 13 amino acids. V lost 3 bases to trimming and J lost 7 bases, with 12 bases between them. The CDR3 DNA reads TGTGCCAGCAGCTTCCAACAGGGACGTGGCTACACCTTC. Residues: CASSFQQGRGYTF.

The CDR3 loop is CASRTVFGQPQHF. CDR3 DNA sequence: TGTGCCAGCAGAACGGTTTTTGGTCAGCCCCAGCATTTT. This chain connects TRBV28 to TRBJ1-5; D uncertain. Germline-derived CDR1 and CDR2 are MDHEN and SYDVKM. V was cut by 6 bases and J by 6 bases, with 12 bases left in between. The CDR3 sequence is 13 residues long.

The V and J genes are TRBV10-3 and TRBJ2-7; TRBD2 matches 12 bases. This CDR3 is built from 15 residues. The J segment lost 4 bases and the V segment lost 5 bases, leaving 6 bases of the junction unmatched. CDR1 ENHRY and CDR2 SYGVKD come from the germline V gene. CDR3 sequence reads: CAISSGTSGPYEQYF. The CDR3, as DNA: TGTGCCATCAGTTCCGGGACTAGCGGGCCTTACGAGCAGTACTTC.

V and J are TRBV27 and TRBJ2-5; D might be TRBD1 (6 bases). The CDR3 is 14 residues long. The V gene's germline CDR1 is MNHEY and CDR2 SMNVEV (reference sequence). Trimming pared 5 bases from V and 1 base from J, leaving 11 bases between. The CDR3 is CASSRGDTQETQYF. The CDR3 bases are TGTGCCAGCAGTCGAGGGGACACCCAAGAGACCCAGTACTTC.

This clone was counted a few times. This chain links TRBV11-3 with TRBJ2-1; D might be TRBD1 (5 bases). This CDR3 comprises 11 residues. Trimming removed 5 bases at V and 8 bases at J, with 7 bases between. The germline gives CDR1 SGHNT, CDR2 YENEEA. The CDR3 spells CASSVQDEQFF. The CDR3 nucleotides are TGTGCCAGCAGCGTACAGGATGAGCAGTTCTTC.

This clone was picked up a small number of times. The CDR3 region has the DNA TGCGCCAGCAGCTCGGGGACAGGGATCACCTACGAGCAGTACTTC. It translates to CASSSGTGITYEQYF. The V and J genes are TRBV5-1 and TRBJ2-7; 9 positions agree with TRBD1. Germline CDR1 is SGHRS and CDR2 is YFSETQ. This CDR3 region has 15 residues. J lost 2 bases, V lost 3 bases, and 6 bases had no gene match.

V usage is TRBV18 and J usage is TRBJ1-1; the D is unclear. The CDR3 is made up of 13 amino acids. Germline V CDR1 and CDR2: KGHSH, LQKENI. V was shortened by 3 bases and J by 6 bases, with 11 bases between the two germline ends. CDR3 in amino acids: CASSPVFGSEAFF. The CDR3 nucleotides are TGTGCCAGCTCACCGGTATTCGGATCTGAAGCTTTCTTT.

This clone was counted a few times. This sequence joins TRBV9 and TRBJ1-1, with 9 positions matching TRBD1. The ends lost 3 bases at V and 1 base at J; junction bases unmatched: 7. CDR1 and CDR2 (germline): SGDLS, YYNGEE. The length of the CDR3 is 16 residues. The CDR3 DNA reads TGTGCCAGCAGCGCCATCACGGGACAGGGGAACACTGAAGCTTTCTTT. Translating it yields CASSAITGQGNTEAFF.